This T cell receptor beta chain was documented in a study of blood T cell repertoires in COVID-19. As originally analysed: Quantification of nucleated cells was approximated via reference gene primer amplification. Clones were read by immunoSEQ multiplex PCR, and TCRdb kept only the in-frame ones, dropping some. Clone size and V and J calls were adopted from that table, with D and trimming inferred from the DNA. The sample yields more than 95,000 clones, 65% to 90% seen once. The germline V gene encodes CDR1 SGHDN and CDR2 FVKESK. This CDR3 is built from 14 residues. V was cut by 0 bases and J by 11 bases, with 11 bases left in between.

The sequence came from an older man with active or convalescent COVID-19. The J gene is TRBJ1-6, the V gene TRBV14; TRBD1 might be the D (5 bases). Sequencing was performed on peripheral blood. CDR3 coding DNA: TGTGCCAGCAGCCAAGAAGTGGGGGGAGCACCCCTCCACTTT. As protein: CASSQEVGGAPLHF.